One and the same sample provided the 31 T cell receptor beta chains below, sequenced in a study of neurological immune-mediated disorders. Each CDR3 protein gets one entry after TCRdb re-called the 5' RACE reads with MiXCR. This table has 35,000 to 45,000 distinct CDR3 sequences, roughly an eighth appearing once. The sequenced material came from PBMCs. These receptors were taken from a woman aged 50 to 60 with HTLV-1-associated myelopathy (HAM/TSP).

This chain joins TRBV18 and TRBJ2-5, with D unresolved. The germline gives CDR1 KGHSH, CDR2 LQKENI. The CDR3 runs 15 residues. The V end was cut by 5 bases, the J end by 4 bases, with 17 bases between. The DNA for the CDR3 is TGTGCCAGCTCAGGACGGCGGCAGGAAGGAGAGACCCAGTACTTC. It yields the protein CASSGRRQEGETQYF.

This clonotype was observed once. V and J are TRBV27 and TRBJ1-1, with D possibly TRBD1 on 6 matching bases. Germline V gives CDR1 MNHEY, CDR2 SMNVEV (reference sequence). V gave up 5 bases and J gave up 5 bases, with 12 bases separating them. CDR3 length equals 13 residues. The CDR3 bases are TGTGCCAGCAGTGCCAGGGGTGGTACTGAAGCTTTCTTT. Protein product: CASSARGGTEAFF.

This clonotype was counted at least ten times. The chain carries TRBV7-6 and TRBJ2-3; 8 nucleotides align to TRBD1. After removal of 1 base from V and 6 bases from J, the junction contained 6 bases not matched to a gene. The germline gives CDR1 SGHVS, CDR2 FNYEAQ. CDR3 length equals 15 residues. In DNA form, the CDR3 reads TGTGCCAGCAGCTTAGATAACAGGGGGTTTGATACGCAGTATTTT. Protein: CASSLDNRGFDTQYF.

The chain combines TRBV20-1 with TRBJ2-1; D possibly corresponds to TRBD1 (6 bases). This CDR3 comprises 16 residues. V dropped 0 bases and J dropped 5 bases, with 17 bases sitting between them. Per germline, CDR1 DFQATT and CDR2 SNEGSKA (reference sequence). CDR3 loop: CSARDRATGINNEQFF. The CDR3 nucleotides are TGCAGTGCTAGAGATAGGGCAACAGGGATAAACAATGAGCAGTTCTTC.

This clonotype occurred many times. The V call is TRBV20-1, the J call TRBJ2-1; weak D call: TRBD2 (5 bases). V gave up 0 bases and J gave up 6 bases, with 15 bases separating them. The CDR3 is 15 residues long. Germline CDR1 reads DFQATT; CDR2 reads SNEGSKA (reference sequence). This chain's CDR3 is CSARDILGGLNEQFF. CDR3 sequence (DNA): TGCAGTGCTAGAGATATACTAGGTGGGCTCAATGAGCAGTTCTTC.

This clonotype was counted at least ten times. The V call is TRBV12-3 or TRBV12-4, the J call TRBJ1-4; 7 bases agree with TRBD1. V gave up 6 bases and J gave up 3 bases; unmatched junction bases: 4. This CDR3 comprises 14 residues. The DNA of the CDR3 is TGTGCCAGCAGAGACAGGGTTCCTAATGAAAAACTGTTTTTT. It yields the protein CASRDRVPNEKLFF.

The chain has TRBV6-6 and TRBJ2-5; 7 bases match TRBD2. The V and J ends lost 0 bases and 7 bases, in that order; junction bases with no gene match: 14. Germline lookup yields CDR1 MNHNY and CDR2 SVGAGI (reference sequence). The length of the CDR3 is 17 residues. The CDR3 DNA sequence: TGTGCCAGCAGTTACTCTATGAGCGGGGTGGCCGTTGCGACCCAGTACTTC. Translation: CASSYSMSGVAVATQYF.

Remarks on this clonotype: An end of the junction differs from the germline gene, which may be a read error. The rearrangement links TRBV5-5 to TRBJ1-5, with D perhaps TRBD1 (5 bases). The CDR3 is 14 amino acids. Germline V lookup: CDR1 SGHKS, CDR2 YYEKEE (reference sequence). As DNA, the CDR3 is TGTGCCAGCAGCTTGTTGGGGGAAGGGCAGCACCAGCATTTT. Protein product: CASSLLGEGQHQHF. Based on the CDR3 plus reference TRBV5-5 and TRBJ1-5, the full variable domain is DAGVTQSPTHLIKTRGQQVTLRCSPISGHKSVSWYQQVLGQGPQFIFQYYEKEERGRGNFPDRFSARQFPNYSSELNVNALLLGDSALYLCASSLLGEGQHQHFGDGTRLSIL.

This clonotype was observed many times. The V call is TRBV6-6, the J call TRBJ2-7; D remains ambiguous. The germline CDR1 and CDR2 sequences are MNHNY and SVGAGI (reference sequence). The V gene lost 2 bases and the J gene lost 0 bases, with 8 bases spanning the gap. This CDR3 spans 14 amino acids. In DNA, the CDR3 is TGTGCCAGCAGTTACGAAGGCTACTCCTACGAGCAGTACGTC. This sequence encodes CASSYEGYSYEQYV.

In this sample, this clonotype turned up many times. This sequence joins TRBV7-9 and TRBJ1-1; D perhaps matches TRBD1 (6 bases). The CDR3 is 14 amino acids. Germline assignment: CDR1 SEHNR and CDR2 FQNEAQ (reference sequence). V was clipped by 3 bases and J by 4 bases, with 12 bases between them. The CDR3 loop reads CASSFLGASTEAFF. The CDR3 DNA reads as TGTGCCAGCAGCTTTCTGGGGGCGTCCACTGAAGCTTTCTTT. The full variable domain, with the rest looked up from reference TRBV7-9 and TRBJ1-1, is DTGVSQNPRHKITKRGQNVTFRCDPISEHNRLYWYRQTLGQGPEFLTYFQNEAQLEKSRLLSDRFSAERPKGSFSTLEIQRTEQGDSAMYLCASSFLGASTEAFFGQGTRLTVV.

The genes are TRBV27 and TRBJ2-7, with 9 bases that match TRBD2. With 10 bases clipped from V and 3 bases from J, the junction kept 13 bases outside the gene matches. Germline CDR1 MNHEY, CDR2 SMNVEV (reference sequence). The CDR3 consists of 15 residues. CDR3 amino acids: CATSQGSGGLYEQYF. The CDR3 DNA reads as TGTGCCACTAGCCAGGGGAGCGGGGGGCTCTACGAGCAGTACTTC.

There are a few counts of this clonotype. CDR3 sequence: CSAPQLDALGDEQFF. CDR3 bases: TGCAGTGCTCCACAGTTGGATGCCCTAGGGGATGAGCAGTTCTTC. V gene TRBV20-1 combines with J gene TRBJ2-1, with D maybe TRBD1 (5 bases). Trimming cost V 5 bases and J 8 bases, with 22 bases left between them. The CDR3 runs 15 residues. Germline V gene sequence: CDR1 DFQATT, CDR2 SNEGSKA (reference sequence).

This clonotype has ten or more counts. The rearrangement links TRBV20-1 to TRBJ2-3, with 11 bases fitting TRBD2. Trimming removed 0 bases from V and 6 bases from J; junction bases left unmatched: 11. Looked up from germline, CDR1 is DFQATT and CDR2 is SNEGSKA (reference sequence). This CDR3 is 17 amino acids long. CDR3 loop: CSARDRPGASGGDTQYF. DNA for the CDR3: TGCAGTGCTAGAGATCGGCCGGGGGCTAGCGGGGGGGATACGCAGTATTTT.

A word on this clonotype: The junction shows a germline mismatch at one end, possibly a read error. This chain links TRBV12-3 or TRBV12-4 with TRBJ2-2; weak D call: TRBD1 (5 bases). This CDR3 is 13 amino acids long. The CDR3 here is CASRRQYTWELFF. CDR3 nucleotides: TGTGCCAGCAGACGACAGTACACCTGGGAGCTGTTTTTT.

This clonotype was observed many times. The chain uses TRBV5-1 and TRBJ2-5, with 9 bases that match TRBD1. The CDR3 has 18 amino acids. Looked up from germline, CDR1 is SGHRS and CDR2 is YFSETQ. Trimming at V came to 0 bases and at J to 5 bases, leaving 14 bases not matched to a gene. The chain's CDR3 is CASSLGASRDRVGETQYF. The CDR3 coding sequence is TGCGCCAGCAGCTTGGGCGCGTCCCGGGACAGGGTTGGGGAGACCCAGTACTTC.

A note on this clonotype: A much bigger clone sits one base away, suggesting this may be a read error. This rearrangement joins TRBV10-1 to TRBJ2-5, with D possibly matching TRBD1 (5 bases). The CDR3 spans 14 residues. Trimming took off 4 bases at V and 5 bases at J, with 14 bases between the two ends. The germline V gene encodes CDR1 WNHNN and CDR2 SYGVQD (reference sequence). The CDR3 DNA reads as TGCGCCAGCAGTGGGGGCCTAACACGGGAGACCCAGTACTTC. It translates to CASSGGLTRETQYF.

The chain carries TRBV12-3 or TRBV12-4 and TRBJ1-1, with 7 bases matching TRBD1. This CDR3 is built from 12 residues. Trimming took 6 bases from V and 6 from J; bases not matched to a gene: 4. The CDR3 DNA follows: TGTGCCAGCAGCCCAGGGGGGGCTGAAGCTTTCTTT. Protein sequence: CASSPGGAEAFF.

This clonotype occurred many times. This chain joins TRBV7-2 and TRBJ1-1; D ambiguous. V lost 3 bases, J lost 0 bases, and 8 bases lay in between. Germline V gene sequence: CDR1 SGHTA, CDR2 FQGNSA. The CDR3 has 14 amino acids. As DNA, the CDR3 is TGTGCCAGCAGCTTTTTGGGGATGAACACTGAAGCTTTCTTT. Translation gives CASSFLGMNTEAFF.

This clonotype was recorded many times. The CDR3 DNA is TGTGCCAGCAGTTACCCAGGACTCCCTGAAGCTTTCTTT. It is translated as CASSYPGLPEAFF. The chain recombines TRBV6-5 with TRBJ1-1; unclear D gene. V was clipped by 2 bases and J by 6 bases, with 10 bases between them. CDR3 length: 13 residues. Germline loops: CDR1 MNHEY, CDR2 SVGAGI.

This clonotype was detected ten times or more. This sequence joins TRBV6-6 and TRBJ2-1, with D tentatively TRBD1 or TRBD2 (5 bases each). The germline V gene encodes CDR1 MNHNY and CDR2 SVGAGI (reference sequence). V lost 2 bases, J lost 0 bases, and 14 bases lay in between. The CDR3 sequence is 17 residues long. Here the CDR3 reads CASSYESGPSSYNEQFF. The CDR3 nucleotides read TGTGCCAGCAGTTACGAATCGGGACCGAGCTCCTACAATGAGCAGTTCTTC.

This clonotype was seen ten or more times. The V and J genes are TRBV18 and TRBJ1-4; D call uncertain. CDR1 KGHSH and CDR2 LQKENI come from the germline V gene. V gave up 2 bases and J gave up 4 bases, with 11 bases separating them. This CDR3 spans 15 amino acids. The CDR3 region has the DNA TGTGCCAGCTCACCAAGGAAGGAGGGTAATGAAAAACTGTTTTTT. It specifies CASSPRKEGNEKLFF.

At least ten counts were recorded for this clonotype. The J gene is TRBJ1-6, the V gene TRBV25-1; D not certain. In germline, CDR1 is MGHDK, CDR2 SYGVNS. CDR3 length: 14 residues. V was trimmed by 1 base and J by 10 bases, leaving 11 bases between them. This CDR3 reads CASSESPRSSPLHF. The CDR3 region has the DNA TGTGCCAGCAGTGAATCCCCCAGGTCCTCACCCCTCCACTTT.

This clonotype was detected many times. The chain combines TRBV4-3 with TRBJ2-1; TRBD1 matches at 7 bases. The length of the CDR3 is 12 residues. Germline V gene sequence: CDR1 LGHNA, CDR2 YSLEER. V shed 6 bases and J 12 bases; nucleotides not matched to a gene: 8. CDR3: CASSADRSAQFF. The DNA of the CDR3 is TGCGCCAGCAGTGCGGACAGGTCGGCGCAGTTCTTC.

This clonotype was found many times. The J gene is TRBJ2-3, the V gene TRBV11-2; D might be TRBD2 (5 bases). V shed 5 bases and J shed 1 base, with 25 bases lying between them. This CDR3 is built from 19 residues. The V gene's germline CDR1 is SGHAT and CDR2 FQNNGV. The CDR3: CASSARAVPSAARTDTQYF. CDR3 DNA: TGTGCCAGCAGCGCCCGAGCGGTCCCTTCCGCTGCCCGCACAGATACGCAGTATTTT.

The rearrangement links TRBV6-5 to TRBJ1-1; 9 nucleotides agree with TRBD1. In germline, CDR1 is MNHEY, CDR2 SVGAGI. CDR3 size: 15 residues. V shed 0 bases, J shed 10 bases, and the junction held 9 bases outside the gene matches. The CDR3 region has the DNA TGTGCCAGCAGTTACTCCGGACAGGGGTTATGGCGAGCTTTCTTT. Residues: CASSYSGQGLWRAFF.

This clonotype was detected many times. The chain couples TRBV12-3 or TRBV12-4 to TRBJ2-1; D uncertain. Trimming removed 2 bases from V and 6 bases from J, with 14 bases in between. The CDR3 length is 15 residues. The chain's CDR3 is CASSLRITTGNEQFF. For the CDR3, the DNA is TGTGCCAGCAGTTTACGAATAACTACGGGCAATGAGCAGTTCTTC.

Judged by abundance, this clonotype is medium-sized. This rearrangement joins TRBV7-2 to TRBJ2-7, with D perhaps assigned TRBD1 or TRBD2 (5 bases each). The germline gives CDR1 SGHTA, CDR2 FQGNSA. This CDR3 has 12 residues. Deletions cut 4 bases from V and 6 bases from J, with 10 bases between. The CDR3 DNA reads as TGTGCCAGCAGCTGGGGACGGCCCGAGCAGTACTTC. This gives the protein CASSWGRPEQYF.

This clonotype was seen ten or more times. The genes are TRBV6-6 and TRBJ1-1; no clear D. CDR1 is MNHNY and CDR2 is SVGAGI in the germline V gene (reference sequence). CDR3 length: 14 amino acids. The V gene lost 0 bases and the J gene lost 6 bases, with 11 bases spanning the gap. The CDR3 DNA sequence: TGTGCCAGCAGTTACTCCGGTGGGGAGCCTGAAGCTTTCTTT. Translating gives CASSYSGGEPEAFF.

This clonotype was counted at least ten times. The CDR3 bases are TGTGCCAGCAGTCGGGACGGAAGAGACCAAGAGACCCAGTACTTC. This sequence encodes CASSRDGRDQETQYF. The chain is built from TRBV6-5 and TRBJ2-5, with D tentatively TRBD1 or TRBD2 (5 bases each). This CDR3 is built from 15 residues. Trimming removed 5 bases from V and 0 bases from J, with 13 bases in between. Looked up from germline, CDR1 is MNHEY and CDR2 is SVGAGI.

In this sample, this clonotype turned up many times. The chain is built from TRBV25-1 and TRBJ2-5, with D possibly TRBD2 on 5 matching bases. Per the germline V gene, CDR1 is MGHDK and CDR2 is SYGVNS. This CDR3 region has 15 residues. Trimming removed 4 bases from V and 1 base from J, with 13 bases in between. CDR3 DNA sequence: TGTGCCAGCAGTGGTCAGCGGAACATCCAAGAGACCCAGTACTTC. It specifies CASSGQRNIQETQYF.

The CDR3, as DNA: TGTGCCAGCAGCGTAGGGGACAGACTCAATCAGCCCCAGCATTTT. It codes for CASSVGDRLNQPQHF. This chain links TRBV9 with TRBJ1-5, with 7 nucleotides matching TRBD1. V trimming: 0 bases; J trimming: 3 bases; junction bases outside the gene matches: 3. The CDR3 runs to 15 residues. Per the germline V gene, CDR1 is SGDLS and CDR2 is YYNGEE.